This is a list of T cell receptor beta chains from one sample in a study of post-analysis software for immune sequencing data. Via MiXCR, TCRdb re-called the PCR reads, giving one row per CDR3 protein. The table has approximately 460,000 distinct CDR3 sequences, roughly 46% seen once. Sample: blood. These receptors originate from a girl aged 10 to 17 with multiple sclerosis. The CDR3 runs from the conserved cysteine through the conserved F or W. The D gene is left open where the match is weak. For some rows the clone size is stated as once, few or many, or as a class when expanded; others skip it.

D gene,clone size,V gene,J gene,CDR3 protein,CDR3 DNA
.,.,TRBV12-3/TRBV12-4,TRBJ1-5,CASSFRGLITGITQFHSNQPQHF,TGTGCCAGCAGTTTCCGGGGTTTGATAACGGGGATAACGCAATTTCATAGCAATCAGCCCCAGCATTTT
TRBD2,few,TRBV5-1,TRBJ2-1,CASSLGVSGSEPEQFF,TGCGCCAGCAGCTTGGGGGTTAGCGGGAGTGAACCTGAGCAGTTCTTC
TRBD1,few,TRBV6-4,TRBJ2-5,CASTRQGAVQETQYF,TGTGCCAGCACCCGACAGGGGGCTGTCCAAGAGACCCAGTACTTC
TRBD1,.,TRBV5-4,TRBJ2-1,CASSVGTGKTLIYNEQFF,TGTGCCAGCAGCGTTGGGACAGGGAAAACCTTGATTTACAATGAGCAGTTCTTC
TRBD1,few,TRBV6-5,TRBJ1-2,CASSDLSGTGHGYTF,TGTGCCAGCAGTGACCTCTCCGGGACAGGGCATGGCTACACCTTC
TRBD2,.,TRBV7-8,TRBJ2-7,CASSFPGLADYEQYF,TGTGCCAGCAGCTTCCCGGGACTAGCGGACTACGAGCAGTACTTC
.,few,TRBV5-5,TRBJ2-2,CASSSPSGANTGELFF,TGTGCCAGCAGCTCCCCCTCCGGCGCGAACACCGGGGAGCTGTTTTTT
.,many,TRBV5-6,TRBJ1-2,CASSPPDGYGYTF,TGTGCCAGCAGCCCGCCGGACGGGTATGGCTACACCTTC
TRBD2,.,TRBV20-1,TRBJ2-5,CSARLAGRGETQYF,TGCAGTGCTCGACTAGCGGGACGTGGGGAGACCCAGTACTTC
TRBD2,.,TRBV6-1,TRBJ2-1,CASRDSGLADSYNEQFF,TGTGCCAGCAGGGATTCGGGACTAGCGGACTCGTACAATGAGCAGTTCTTC
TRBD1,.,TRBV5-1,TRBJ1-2,CASSGGQVGYGYTF,TGCGCCAGCAGCGGGGGACAGGTGGGGTATGGCTACACCTTC
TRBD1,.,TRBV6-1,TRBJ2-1,CASSGRTGLNEQFF,TGTGCCAGCAGTGGCAGGACAGGGTTAAATGAGCAGTTCTTC
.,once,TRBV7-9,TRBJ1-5,CASSWGQGYSNQPQHF,TGTGCCAGCAGCTGGGGGCAGGGATATAGCAATCAGCCCCAGCATTTT
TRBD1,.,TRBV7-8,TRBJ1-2,CASSSPGQGDYGYTF,TGTGCCAGCAGCTCGCCGGGACAGGGGGACTATGGCTACACCTTC
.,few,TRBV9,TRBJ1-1,CASSVDLGVGAFF,TGTGCCAGCAGCGTCGATCTAGGGGTTGGAGCTTTCTTT
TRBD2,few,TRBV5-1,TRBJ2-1,CASSLGGPGLGGNEQFF,TGCGCCAGCAGCTTGGGGGGCCCGGGACTAGGAGGCAATGAGCAGTTCTTC
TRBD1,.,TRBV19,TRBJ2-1,CASSGTGNWAPYNEQFF,TGTGCCAGTTCCGGGACAGGGAATTGGGCCCCATACAATGAGCAGTTCTTC
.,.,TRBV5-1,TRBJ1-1,CASSPGGATEAFF,TGCGCCAGCAGCCCGGGAGGGGCCACTGAAGCTTTCTTT
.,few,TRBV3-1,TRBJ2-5,CASSQAFQETQYF,TGTGCCAGCAGCCAAGCCTTCCAAGAGACCCAGTACTTC
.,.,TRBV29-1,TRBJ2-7,CSALRGDYERYF,TGCAGCGCCCTTAGGGGGGACTACGAGCGGTACTTC
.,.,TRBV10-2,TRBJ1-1,CASRATWTANTEAFF,TGCGCCAGCAGGGCCACTTGGACTGCGAACACTGAAGCTTTCTTT
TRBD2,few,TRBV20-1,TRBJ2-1,CSARGKVGLAIDEQFF,TGCAGTGCTAGAGGCAAGGTGGGACTAGCGATCGATGAGCAGTTCTTC
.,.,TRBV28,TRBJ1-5,CASSFGQLNQPQHF,TGTGCCAGCAGTTTCGGACAGCTCAATCAGCCCCAGCATTTT
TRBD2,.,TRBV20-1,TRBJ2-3,CSAETSGGLDTQYF,TGCAGTGCCGAGACTAGCGGGGGACTTGATACGCAGTATTTT
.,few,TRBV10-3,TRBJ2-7,CAIGDMVAEYEQYF,TGTGCCATCGGTGATATGGTAGCGGAGTACGAGCAGTACTTC
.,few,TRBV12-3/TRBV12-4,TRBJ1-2,CASRQPGQRSYGYTF,TGTGCCAGCAGACAACCGGGACAACGAAGCTATGGCTACACCTTC
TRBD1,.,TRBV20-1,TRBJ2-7,CSARRPGQGAYEQYF,TGCAGTGCTAGACGCCCGGGACAGGGGGCCTACGAGCAGTACTTC
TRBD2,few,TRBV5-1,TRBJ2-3,CASSKGTRSSTDTQYF,TGCGCCAGCAGCAAGGGGACTAGATCCAGCACAGATACGCAGTATTTT
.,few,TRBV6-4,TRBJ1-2,CASSDLAGDNYGYTF,TGTGCCAGCAGTGACCTCGCGGGGGACAACTATGGCTACACCTTC
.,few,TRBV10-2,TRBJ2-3,CASSESDRPSGSTDTQYF,TGCGCCAGCAGCGAATCGGACAGGCCTAGCGGGAGCACAGATACGCAGTATTTT
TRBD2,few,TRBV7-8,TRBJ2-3,CASRHSSGRTDTQYF,TGTGCCAGCAGGCATTCTAGCGGCCGCACAGATACGCAGTATTTT
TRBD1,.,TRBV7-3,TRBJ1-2,CASSLRAGGTYGYTF,TGTGCCAGCAGCTTAAGGGCAGGGGGTACCTATGGCTACACCTTC
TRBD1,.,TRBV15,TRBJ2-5,CATSRGLRTGAGETQYF,TGTGCCACCAGCAGAGGGCTTCGGACAGGGGCCGGGGAGACCCAGTACTTC
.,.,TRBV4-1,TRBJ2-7,CASSQDRSSGYEQYF,TGCGCCAGCAGCCAAGATCGGTCGTCGGGCTACGAGCAGTACTTC
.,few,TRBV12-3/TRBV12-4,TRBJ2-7,CATGRRGDHEQYF,TGTGCCACCGGACGCAGGGGGGACCACGAGCAGTACTTC
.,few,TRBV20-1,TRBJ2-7,CSARDTGANEQYF,TGCAGTGCTAGAGATACCGGGGCCAACGAGCAGTACTTC
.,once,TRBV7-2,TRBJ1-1,CASSSFPKTEAFF,TGTGCCAGCAGCTCCTTTCCCAAGACTGAAGCTTTCTTT
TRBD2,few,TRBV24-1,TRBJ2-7,CATSGTSGTSPHEQYF,TGTGCCACCAGTGGTACTAGCGGAACCTCCCCCCACGAGCAGTACTTC
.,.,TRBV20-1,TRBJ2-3,CSARLESTQYF,TGCAGTGCTAGACTAGAAAGTACGCAGTATTTT
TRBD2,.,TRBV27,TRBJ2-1,CASSRAGGRYNEQFF,TGTGCCAGCAGCCGAGCGGGAGGCCGATACAATGAGCAGTTCTTC
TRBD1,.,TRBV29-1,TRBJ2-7,CSVADRIAYEQYF,TGCAGCGTTGCGGACAGGATCGCCTACGAGCAGTACTTC
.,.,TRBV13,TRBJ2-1,CASSLGNSDTQFF,TGTGCCAGCAGCCTCGGGAACTCAGATACGCAGTTCTTC
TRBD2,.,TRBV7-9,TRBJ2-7,CASSQRSPGLAGGQYYEQYF,TGTGCCAGCAGTCAAAGATCTCCGGGACTAGCGGGAGGTCAATACTACGAGCAGTACTTC
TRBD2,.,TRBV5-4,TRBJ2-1,CASSLELAGSYNEQFF,TGTGCCAGCAGCTTGGAACTAGCGGGTTCCTACAATGAGCAGTTCTTC
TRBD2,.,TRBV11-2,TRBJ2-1,CASSALAGPYNEQFF,TGTGCCAGCAGCGCTCTAGCGGGACCATACAATGAGCAGTTCTTC
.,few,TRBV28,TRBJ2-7,CASRVGRVGGEQYF,TGTGCCAGCAGGGTCGGACGGGTTGGGGGCGAGCAGTACTTC
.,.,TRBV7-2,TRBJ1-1,CASAQGTEAFF,TGTGCCAGCGCTCAGGGTACTGAAGCTTTCTTT
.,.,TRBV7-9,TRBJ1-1,CASGSDPGGAFF,TGTGCCAGCGGCTCAGACCCGGGTGGAGCTTTCTTT
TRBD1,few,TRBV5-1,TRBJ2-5,CATGQGGETQYF,TGCGCCACTGGACAGGGAGGAGAGACCCAGTACTTC
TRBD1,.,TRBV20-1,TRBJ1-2,CSAPGQGRNYGYTF,TGCAGTGCCCCAGGACAGGGTAGGAACTATGGCTACACCTTC
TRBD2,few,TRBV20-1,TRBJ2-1,CSASRRLAGVPFF,TGCAGTGCCTCCCGCCGACTAGCGGGGGTGCCGTTCTTC
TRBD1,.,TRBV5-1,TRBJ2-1,CASSFPRDRGGAGEPPSYNEQFF,TGCGCCAGCAGCTTCCCCCGGGACAGGGGAGGAGCGGGAGAGCCACCTAGCTACAATGAGCAGTTCTTC
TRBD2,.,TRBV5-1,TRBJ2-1,CASSSTRVGAGGNEQFF,TGCGCCAGCAGCTCAACCAGGGTCGGGGCGGGAGGCAATGAGCAGTTCTTC
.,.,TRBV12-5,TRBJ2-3,CASGSGATGNTQYF,TGTGCTAGTGGTTCGGGGGCGACAGGTAATACGCAGTATTTT
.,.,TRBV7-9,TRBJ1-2,CASSPKQGNGYTF,TGTGCCAGCAGCCCGAAGCAGGGTAACGGCTACACCTTC
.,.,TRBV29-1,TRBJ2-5,CSVRGPTTQETQYF,TGCAGCGTCCGTGGACCGACGACACAAGAGACCCAGTACTTC
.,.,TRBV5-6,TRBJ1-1,CASSRGRSPRLNTEAFF,TGTGCCAGCAGCCGGGGTCGGTCGCCCCGTTTGAACACTGAAGCTTTCTTT
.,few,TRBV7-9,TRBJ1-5,CASSVGGDNQPQHF,TGTGCCAGCAGCGTCGGCGGGGACAATCAGCCCCAGCATTTT